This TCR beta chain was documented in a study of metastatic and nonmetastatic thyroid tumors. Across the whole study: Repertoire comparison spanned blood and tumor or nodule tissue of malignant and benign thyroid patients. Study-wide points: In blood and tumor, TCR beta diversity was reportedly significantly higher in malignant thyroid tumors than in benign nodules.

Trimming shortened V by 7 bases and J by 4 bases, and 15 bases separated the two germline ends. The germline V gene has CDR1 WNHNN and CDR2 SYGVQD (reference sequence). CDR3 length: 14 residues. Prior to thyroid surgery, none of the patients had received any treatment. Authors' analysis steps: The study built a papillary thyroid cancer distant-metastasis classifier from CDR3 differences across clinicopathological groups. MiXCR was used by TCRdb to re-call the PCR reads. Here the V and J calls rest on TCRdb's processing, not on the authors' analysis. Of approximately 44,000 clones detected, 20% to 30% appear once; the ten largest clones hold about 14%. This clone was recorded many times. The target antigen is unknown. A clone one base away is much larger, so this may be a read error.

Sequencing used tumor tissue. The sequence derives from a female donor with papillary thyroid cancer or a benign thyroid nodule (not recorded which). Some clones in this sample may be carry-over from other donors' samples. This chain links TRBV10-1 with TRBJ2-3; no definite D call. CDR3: CASIGPKVADTQYF. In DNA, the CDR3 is TGCGCCAGCATAGGTCCAAAGGTTGCAGATACGCAGTATTTT.